Only a few counts were recorded for the clone carrying this T cell receptor beta chain. Time point indicated: pre-treatment sample, taken before nivolumab and TIL therapy. Most excised metastases sampled were pleural nodules or supraclavicular lymph nodes. Enrollment ran from October 2017 to January 2020. The source of the sample is a study of TIL therapy for anti-PD-1-resistant metastatic lung cancer. Turning to the study itself: A few tumors were EGFR-mutant and two were ALK-rearranged. By whole-exome sequencing, median non-synonymous tumor mutation burden was roughly 1.4 mutations per megabase.

Sequencing used immunoSEQ v3. Sequencing depth was approximately 2 million read pairs for survey level, roughly 4.5-6.5 million for deep. Repertoires were generated with immunoSEQ multiplex PCR, while TCRdb's copy carries only in-frame clones and drops some. The table shows roughly 50,000 clones, with roughly 70% occurring only once. The CDR3 is 15 amino acids. The germline CDR1 and CDR2 sequences are LNHDA and SQIVND (reference sequence). With 7 bases clipped from V and 1 base from J, the junction kept 7 bases outside the gene matches. This receptor was taken from a person aged 25-85 years with non-small cell lung cancer. Sequenced material: tumor tissue, taken at baseline. The chain is built from TRBV19 and TRBJ2-7, with TRBD1 matching over 10 bases. CDR3 sequence (DNA): TGTGCCAGTATTGGCCCGGGACAGGGGTCCTACGAGCAGTACTTC. Translated, it gives CASIGPGQGSYEQYF.